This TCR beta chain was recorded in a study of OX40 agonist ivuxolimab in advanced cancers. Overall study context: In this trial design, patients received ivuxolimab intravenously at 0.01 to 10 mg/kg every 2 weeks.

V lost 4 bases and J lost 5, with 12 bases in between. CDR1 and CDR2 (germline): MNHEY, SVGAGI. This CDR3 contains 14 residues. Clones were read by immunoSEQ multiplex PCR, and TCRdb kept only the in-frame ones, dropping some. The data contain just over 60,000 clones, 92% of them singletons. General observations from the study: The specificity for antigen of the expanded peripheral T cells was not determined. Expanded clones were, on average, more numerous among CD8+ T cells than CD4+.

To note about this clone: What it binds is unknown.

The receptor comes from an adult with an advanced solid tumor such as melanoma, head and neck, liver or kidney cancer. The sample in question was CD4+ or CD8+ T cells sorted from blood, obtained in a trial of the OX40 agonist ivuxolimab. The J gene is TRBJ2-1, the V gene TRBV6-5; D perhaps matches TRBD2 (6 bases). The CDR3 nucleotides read TGTGCCAGCAGTTTCCAGCGGGCCAACAATGAGCAGTTCTTC. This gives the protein CASSFQRANNEQFF.